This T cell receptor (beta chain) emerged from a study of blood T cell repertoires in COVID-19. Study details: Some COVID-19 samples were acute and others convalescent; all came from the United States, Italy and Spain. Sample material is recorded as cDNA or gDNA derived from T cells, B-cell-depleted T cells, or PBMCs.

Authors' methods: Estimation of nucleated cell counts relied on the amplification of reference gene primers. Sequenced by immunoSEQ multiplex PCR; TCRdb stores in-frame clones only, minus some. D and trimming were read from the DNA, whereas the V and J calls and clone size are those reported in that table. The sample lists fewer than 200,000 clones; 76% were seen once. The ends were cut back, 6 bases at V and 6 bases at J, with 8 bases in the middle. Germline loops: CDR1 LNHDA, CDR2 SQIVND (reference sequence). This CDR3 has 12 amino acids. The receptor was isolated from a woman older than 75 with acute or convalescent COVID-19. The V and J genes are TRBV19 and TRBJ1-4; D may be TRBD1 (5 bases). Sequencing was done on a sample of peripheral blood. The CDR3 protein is CASRSGDEKLFF. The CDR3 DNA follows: TGTGCCAGTAGGTCGGGGGATGAAAAACTGTTTTTT.